Listed below are T cell receptor beta chains from one sample, sequenced in a study of tumor-infiltrating lymphocytes in primary liver carcinoma. A single record per CDR3 protein comes from TCRdb applying MiXCR to the multiplex PCR reads. Found here are 100,000 to 150,000 distinct CDR3 sequences, 60% to 70% of them singletons; the top ten hold 9.3%. The sequencing input was liver tumor tissue from sampling region 1. The source of these receptors is a woman aged 60-70 years with primary liver carcinoma and hepatitis B virus infection. The CDR3 runs from the conserved cysteine through the conserved F or W. D genes are given only for firm matches. Size tells how often a clone was seen (once, few, many) or the class of an expanded clone, and some rows leave it out.

CDR3nt	CDR3aa	abundance	v_gene	len	j_gene	d_gene
TGCAGCGTTGGGAAGGCTCAGGGTCCCACGGATACGCAGTATTTT	CSVGKAQGPTDTQYF	.	TRBV29-1	15	TRBJ2-3	.
TGTGCCAGCAGCTTACGGCGATACCAAGAGACCCAGTACTTC	CASSLRRYQETQYF	many	TRBV11-1	14	TRBJ2-5	.
TGTGCCAGCAGACCACGGGGGACAGGAGGCTACGAGCAGTACTTC	CASRPRGTGGYEQYF	once	TRBV28	15	TRBJ2-7	TRBD1
TGTGCCTGGAGTACGCCGACACAGGCTTTGTATTTT	CAWSTPTQALYF	.	TRBV30	12	TRBJ2-3	.
TGTGCCAGCAGCCCGGAATCACCAAGGGATGGCTACACCTTC	CASSPESPRDGYTF	.	TRBV5-4	14	TRBJ1-2	.
TGTGCCAGCAGATCTTCTTCGGGATCCTACGAGCAGTACTTC	CASRSSSGSYEQYF	many	TRBV28	14	TRBJ2-7	.
TGTGCCAGCAGCTTAGATCGTTGGCCGGTGGGGACAGATACGCAGTATTTT	CASSLDRWPVGTDTQYF	few	TRBV7-9	17	TRBJ2-3	.
TGTGCCAGCAGCTTAGAGTGGTGGCAGGTCTACGAGCAGTACTTC	CASSLEWWQVYEQYF	many	TRBV11-2	15	TRBJ2-7	.
TGTGCCAGCAGCGGGGGACTGAACACCGGGGAGTTGTTTTTT	CASSGGLNTGELFF	.	TRBV5-4	14	TRBJ2-2	.
TGTACTAGCAGCTTACAGGTTAACACTGAAACTTTCTTT	CTSSLQVNTETFF	.	TRBV11-2	13	TRBJ1-1	.
TGTGCCAGCAGACAACTACAAACCTCTGGAAACACCATATATTTT	CASRQLQTSGNTIYF	many	TRBV6-6	15	TRBJ1-3	.
TGTGCCAACCTCGGGTTCCCGGGCTATGGCTACACCTTC	CANLGFPGYGYTF	.	TRBV28	13	TRBJ1-2	.
TGTGCCAGCAGTTACTCGAACAGGGACTATGGCTACACCTTC	CASSYSNRDYGYTF	many	TRBV6-5	14	TRBJ1-2	.
TGTGCCAGCAGCACACAAATCGCGGCTTACAATGAGCAGTTCTTC	CASSTQIAAYNEQFF	.	TRBV5-6	15	TRBJ2-1	.
TGCAGTGTTGGACTTTCCACTGGAAACACCATATATTTT	CSVGLSTGNTIYF	.	TRBV29-1	13	TRBJ1-3	.
TGTGCCAGCACCGAGGGGGAGAGGGGGCAGTTCTTC	CASTEGERGQFF	.	TRBV28	12	TRBJ2-1	.
TGTGCCAGCAGTTACCTCGGGCTAGCGGGGTACAATGAGCAGTTCTTC	CASSYLGLAGYNEQFF	many	TRBV6-5	16	TRBJ2-1	TRBD2
TGTGCCTGGAGAGGGGTATACGAGCAGTACTTC	CAWRGVYEQYF	.	TRBV30	11	TRBJ2-7	.
TGCGCCAGCAGCCAAGCGGGACTAGCGGGGGCGTTAGAAGGAGAGCAGTTCTTC	CASSQAGLAGALEGEQFF	many	TRBV4-1	18	TRBJ2-1	TRBD2
TGTGCCAGCAGCCAAGACCGGCTATCCACAGATACGCAGTATTTT	CASSQDRLSTDTQYF	many	TRBV4-2	15	TRBJ2-3	.
TGTGCCACCCAGAGGGAGAATGAGCAGTTCTTC	CATQRENEQFF	.	TRBV2	11	TRBJ2-1	.
TGTGCCATCTTGCCAGGGGAGGAGACCCAGTACTTC	CAILPGEETQYF	many	TRBV10-3	12	TRBJ2-5	.
TGTGCCAGCAGCTTAGGATCGGGGGCTAGTGGCTACGAGCGGTACTTC	CASSLGSGASGYERYF	.	TRBV11-2	16	TRBJ2-7	.
TGTGCCAGTATCGTCATCTATGATCAGCCCCAGCATTTT	CASIVIYDQPQHF	.	TRBV11-2	13	TRBJ1-5	.
TGTGCCAGCAGCAAGACAGGGGGGGAGACCCAGTACTTC	CASSKTGGETQYF	few	TRBV28	13	TRBJ2-5	TRBD1
TGTGCCGGCAGTACGGGGACTAGTGGGAGGGCCGGCGAGCAGTATTTC	CAGSTGTSGRAGEQYF	.	TRBV11-2	16	TRBJ2-7	TRBD2
TGTGCCACCAGGGGGGGTAGCGGGGCAAGCTCCAACAATGAGCAGTTCTTC	CATRGGSGASSNNEQFF	.	TRBV10-3	17	TRBJ2-1	.
TGTGCCAGCAGCTTAGCTATCGGGAGGGCCGGTGTAGGGATCTTC	CASSLAIGRAGVGIF	.	TRBV11-2	15	TRBJ2-1	TRBD2
TGTGCCAGCAGCTTAAGCCCCCCGGTTAGCTTTGGCTACACCTTC	CASSLSPPVSFGYTF	.	TRBV11-2	15	TRBJ1-2	.
TGTACCAGCAGCTTAAAGGAGGGGCCCTACGTGCAGTACTTC	CTSSLKEGPYVQYF	.	TRBV11-2	14	TRBJ2-7	.
TGTGCCACCAGTGACCCTCCGGGACAGCGGATGGGTGAGCAGTTCTTC	CATSDPPGQRMGEQFF	.	TRBV24-1	16	TRBJ2-1	TRBD1
TGCGCCAGCAGCCATACAGGGTCAGATACGCAGTATTTT	CASSHTGSDTQYF	few	TRBV5-1	13	TRBJ2-3	.
TGTGCCAGCAGTCTTAGCAGGAGAGGTGAGCAGTTCTTC	CASSLSRRGEQFF	few	TRBV28	13	TRBJ2-1	.
TGTACCAGCAGTTTAGGCCCCAGACCCTACCAAGAGACCCAGTACTTC	CTSSLGPRPYQETQYF	.	TRBV5-4	16	TRBJ2-5	.
TGCGCCAGCAGTTTGGGGGACATCGGGGAGCTGTTTTTT	CASSLGDIGELFF	.	TRBV28	13	TRBJ2-2	.
TGTGCCAGCAGCTTAACAATACAGGGAGATGGTGGCTACACCTTC	CASSLTIQGDGGYTF	medium-sized	TRBV11-2	15	TRBJ1-2	.
TGTGCCAGCAGCTTAGGGGACAGCATAAATAGTGAGCAGTTCTTC	CASSLGDSINSEQFF	.	TRBV11-2	15	TRBJ2-1	TRBD1
TGTACCAGCAGCTTAGTATTGGTGGGAGGGTCCGGCCCACTTGAGCAGTTCTTC	CTSSLVLVGGSGPLEQFF	.	TRBV11-2	18	TRBJ2-1	TRBD2
TGTGCCAGCAGTAAGGGGGGGGGAGGGTATCAGCCCCAGCATTTT	CASSKGGGGYQPQHF	.	TRBV28	15	TRBJ1-5	.
TGCAGCGTTGACGATGGAGGCACAGATACGCAGTGTTTT	CSVDDGGTDTQCF	.	TRBV29-1	13	TRBJ2-3	.
TGTGCCAGCAGCTTGTCTCTAACAGGGGGCGCTTGGAGAGGAACTGAAGCTTTCTTT	CASSLSLTGGAWRGTEAFF	.	TRBV7-9	19	TRBJ1-1	TRBD1
TGCGCCAGCAGCAGAACGGACAGTGGCTACACCTTC	CASSRTDSGYTF	many	TRBV5-1	12	TRBJ1-2	.
TGCGCCAGCAGTGAGGTCCCGTCAGGGAGAGTCTACGAGCAGTACTTC	CASSEVPSGRVYEQYF	many	TRBV10-1	16	TRBJ2-7	.
TGTGCCAGCAGTTCGTCCAGACTAGCGGGAGGGAGAGATACGCAGTATTTT	CASSSSRLAGGRDTQYF	few	TRBV28	17	TRBJ2-3	TRBD2
TGTACCAGCAGCTTAGAAGGGACAGTGAACACTGAAGCTTTCTTT	CTSSLEGTVNTEAFF	.	TRBV13	15	TRBJ1-1	TRBD1
TGCGCCAGCAGCTTGGCCTGGGACAGGGGGCAGGTGCACTATGGCTACACCTTC	CASSLAWDRGQVHYGYTF	.	TRBV5-1	18	TRBJ1-2	TRBD1
TGTGCCAGCAGCATGACAGAGACCCAGTACTTC	CASSMTETQYF	.	TRBV7-9	11	TRBJ2-5	.
TGTGCCAGCAGTCCCGGGACGGCGCAACCTGAAGCTCTCTTT	CASSPGTAQPEALF	few	TRBV12-3/TRBV12-4	14	TRBJ1-1	.
TGTGTCAGTAGCTACGGCGGGAGGGCCTCGGGAAGCGAGCAGTACTTC	CVSSYGGRASGSEQYF	.	TRBV11-2	16	TRBJ2-7	TRBD2
TGCAGTGCTATTCAGGGGGCCCACGAGCAGTACTTC	CSAIQGAHEQYF	.	TRBV20-1	12	TRBJ2-7	TRBD1
TGTGCCAGCGCAACTTTTAGGGATGGCTACACCTTC	CASATFRDGYTF	.	TRBV28	12	TRBJ1-2	.
TGTGCCAGCATAACAGACGGAAACTATGGCTACACCTTC	CASITDGNYGYTF	once	TRBV13	13	TRBJ1-2	.
TGTGCCAGCAGCCCTCAAAGGGGAGATAGGGGCTACACCTTC	CASSPQRGDRGYTF	medium-sized	TRBV11-2	14	TRBJ1-2	.
TGTGCCAGCAGCATAGCGGGAGCCACAGATACGCAGTATTTT	CASSIAGATDTQYF	many	TRBV6-1	14	TRBJ2-3	TRBD2
TGCAGTGCCCTGCCTCGGAGATACACTGAAGCTTTCTTT	CSALPRRYTEAFF	once	TRBV29-1	13	TRBJ1-1	.